Listed below are T cell receptor beta chains from one sample, sequenced in a study of cytomegalovirus exposure and HLA in healthy donors. TCRdb's copy holds only in-frame clones and misses some; the assay was immunoSEQ multiplex PCR. Listed are under 200,000 clones; 0.7% to 0.8% falls within the top ten. Sequencing was done on a sample of PBMCs. The receptors stem from a woman between 18 and 29 years old in good health and CMV-seropositive. Each CDR3 is given with its conserved first and last residue. Fields, in order: J gene, V gene, CDR3 protein.

J gene: TRBJ2-7
V gene: TRBV5-1
CDR3 protein: CASSSTSGSYEQYF

J gene: TRBJ1-1
V gene: TRBV27
CDR3 protein: CASNPGGMNTEAFF

J gene: TRBJ1-2
V gene: TRBV11-2
CDR3 protein: CASSPLQGRRGYTF

J gene: TRBJ2-3
V gene: TRBV5-1
CDR3 protein: CASSPQGLSTDTQYF

J gene: TRBJ1-5
V gene: TRBV6-5
CDR3 protein: CASSYSGDSHQPQHF

J gene: TRBJ2-3
V gene: TRBV11-2
CDR3 protein: CAGSFGTSGVAGTDTQYF

J gene: TRBJ1-4
V gene: TRBV18
CDR3 protein: CASSPVTGTNEKLFF

J gene: TRBJ2-5
V gene: TRBV7-9
CDR3 protein: CASSFSGQGSETQYF

J gene: TRBJ2-1
V gene: TRBV9
CDR3 protein: CASSVLTAGYNEQFF

J gene: TRBJ1-4
V gene: TRBV5-8
CDR3 protein: CASSLGQGREKLFF

J gene: TRBJ1-2
V gene: TRBV5-6
CDR3 protein: CASSLAGTGEAYGYTF

J gene: TRBJ1-2
V gene: TRBV7-9
CDR3 protein: CASSLVVGDRGLSGYTF

J gene: TRBJ1-2
V gene: TRBV27
CDR3 protein: CASRPGGGKGDYGYTF

J gene: TRBJ1-2
V gene: TRBV7-9
CDR3 protein: CASSLGAGNLGDGYTF

J gene: TRBJ1-3
V gene: TRBV5-1
CDR3 protein: CASSLGSGNGNTIYF

J gene: TRBJ1-2
V gene: TRBV5-5
CDR3 protein: CASSKNFGSGQGESGYTF

J gene: TRBJ1-2
V gene: TRBV6-5
CDR3 protein: CASSYVVGAIYGYTF

J gene: TRBJ2-1
V gene: TRBV5-6
CDR3 protein: CASSSIVGLADYNEQFF

J gene: TRBJ1-1
V gene: TRBV30
CDR3 protein: CAWKVWGVTEAFF

J gene: TRBJ2-3
V gene: TRBV13
CDR3 protein: CASSLELALTDTQYF

J gene: TRBJ1-6
V gene: TRBV6-1
CDR3 protein: CASAGHYNSPLHF

J gene: TRBJ1-5
V gene: TRBV18
CDR3 protein: CASSPGQGHQPQHF

J gene: TRBJ1-2
V gene: TRBV6-6
CDR3 protein: CASSYSAWSQGNTF

J gene: TRBJ1-1
V gene: TRBV6-6
CDR3 protein: CASSYPGTLNTEAFF

J gene: TRBJ2-7
V gene: TRBV5-1
CDR3 protein: CASSLEGEWYEQYF

J gene: TRBJ1-3
V gene: TRBV21-1
CDR3 protein: CASSKEFGGSGNTIYF

J gene: TRBJ2-5
V gene: TRBV6-1
CDR3 protein: CASKIAGGRETQYF

J gene: TRBJ1-5
V gene: TRBV6-6
CDR3 protein: CASSPQQGTNQPQHF

J gene: TRBJ1-1
V gene: TRBV7-2
CDR3 protein: CASSLSLGGTEAFF

J gene: TRBJ1-1
V gene: TRBV11-3
CDR3 protein: CASSYGQGKVNTEAFF

J gene: TRBJ1-1
V gene: TRBV28
CDR3 protein: CASSSTGRTEAFF

J gene: TRBJ1-2
V gene: TRBV5-6
CDR3 protein: CASSLNGRNFVYGYTF

J gene: TRBJ2-1
V gene: TRBV4-1
CDR3 protein: CASSQDNSGFYNEQFF

J gene: TRBJ2-1
V gene: TRBV4-2
CDR3 protein: CASSPQSGGEQFF

J gene: TRBJ2-7
V gene: TRBV29-1
CDR3 protein: CSVEDRRTGEQYF

J gene: TRBJ1-5
V gene: TRBV7-2
CDR3 protein: CASSLDSTGGRQPQHF

J gene: TRBJ2-7
V gene: TRBV7-8
CDR3 protein: CASRQTGTGRYEQYF

J gene: TRBJ2-7
V gene: TRBV6-5
CDR3 protein: CASSRGEGEQYF

J gene: TRBJ1-2
V gene: TRBV12-5
CDR3 protein: CASGFPRGEGNYGYTF

J gene: TRBJ2-6
V gene: TRBV7-2
CDR3 protein: CASSLEASGANVLTF

J gene: TRBJ2-1
V gene: TRBV7-2
CDR3 protein: CASSFSSGRSEQFF